This T cell receptor (beta chain) was obtained from a study of read filtering for tumor transcriptome and immune sequencing. This clonotype has a count of ten or more. Germline lookup yields CDR1 DFQATT and CDR2 SNEGSKA (reference sequence). The CDR3 sequence is 15 residues long. V lost 0 bases and J 1 base, leaving 11 bases between the germline ends. This library used around 400 ng RNA and molecular barcoded adaptors spanning alpha/delta and beta/gamma chains. TCRdb passed the reads through MiXCR, listing each CDR3 protein once. The repertoire includes roughly 41,000 distinct CDR3 sequences, roughly 13% of them detected once, and about 39% sits in the top ten.

The sequence derives from a donor at least 40 years old with multiple myeloma. V usage is TRBV20-1 and J usage is TRBJ2-3; D tentatively fits TRBD1 or TRBD2 (5 bases each). Specimen: a population of CD138-negative cells sorted from bone marrow. The CDR3 reads CSARDSQGRTDTQYF. The CDR3 region has the DNA TGCAGTGCTAGAGATAGCCAGGGACGCACAGATACGCAGTATTTT.